The 26 T cell receptor beta chains below come from one sample, sequenced in a study of regulatory T cells in long-lasting Graves disease. In building TCR beta libraries, iRepertoire HTBI primers were used together with Arm-PCR of CDR3 regions. MiXCR, applied by TCRdb to the multiplex PCR reads, yields one record per CDR3 protein. The sample shows some 420,000 distinct CDR3 sequences, about 22% of them seen only once. Time point reported: persistent/refractory GD, antithyroid drugs over 5 years with positive TRAb. Making the TCR library involved RNA that had been extracted from PBMCs. Source: peripheral blood mononuclear cells (PBMCs), taken when the disease was refractory, from a patient treated with antithyroid drugs. The source of these receptors is a female donor with Graves disease.

This clonotype was recorded many times. CDR3 DNA sequence: TGTGCCAGCAGTTCTATTAGGGGTGGGCAGCCCCAGCATTTT. This gives the protein CASSSIRGGQPQHF. J is TRBJ1-5 and V is TRBV2, with a weak D call TRBD1 (5 bases). Trimming shortened V by 5 bases and J by 7 bases, and 15 bases separated the two germline ends. Per germline, CDR1 SNHLY and CDR2 FYNNEI. CDR3 size: 14 residues.

This clonotype was recorded many times. The chain joins TRBV6-2 or TRBV6-3 to TRBJ2-7; no definite D call. The CDR3 extends over 15 amino acids. V lost 0 bases and J 4 bases, leaving 13 bases between the germline ends. CDR1 and CDR2 from the germline V gene are MNHEY and SVGEGT. The CDR3 coding sequence is TGTGCCAGCAGTTACTCGCACCGGACGCCTTACGAGCAGTACTTC. Protein: CASSYSHRTPYEQYF.

Many counts were recorded for this clonotype. V usage is TRBV5-6 and J usage is TRBJ1-1, with D hard to call. CDR3 length equals 16 residues. Germline CDR1 reads SGHDT; CDR2 reads YYEEEE. V lost 4 bases to trimming and J lost 4 bases, with 20 bases between them. CDR3 sequence reads: CASSIGPAQEGTEAFF. CDR3 nucleotide sequence: TGTGCCAGCAGCATCGGGCCTGCCCAGGAGGGCACTGAAGCTTTCTTT. Combining the CDR3 with reference TRBV5-6 and TRBJ1-1 gives the whole variable domain DAGVTQSPTHLIKTRGQQVTLRCSPKSGHDTVSWYQQALGQGPQFIFQYYEEEERQRGNFPDRFSGHQFPNYSSELNVNALLLGDSALYLCASSIGPAQEGTEAFFGQGTRLTVV.

CDR3: CSVVSGANVLTF. CDR3 DNA: TGCAGCGTTGTTTCTGGGGCCAACGTCCTGACTTTC. The J gene is TRBJ2-6, the V gene TRBV29-1; D unclear. Germline values: CDR1 SQVTM, CDR2 ANQGSEA. CDR3 length: 12 amino acids. V was pared by 4 bases and J by 1 base, with 2 bases between.

The V and J genes are TRBV19 and TRBJ1-5; a possible D gene is TRBD1 (5 bases). CDR1 is LNHDA and CDR2 is SQIVND in the germline V gene (reference sequence). V was shortened by 3 bases and J by 4 bases, with 13 bases between the two germline ends. The CDR3 spans 15 residues. Here the CDR3 DNA reads TGTGCCAGTAGTATTGCACAGAGGGGAAATCAGCCCCAGCATTTT. Translated: CASSIAQRGNQPQHF.

The V gene is TRBV7-9, the J gene TRBJ1-1; no reliable D call. The germline V gene has CDR1 SEHNR and CDR2 FQNEAQ (reference sequence). The CDR3 has 9 amino acids. Trimming took off 10 bases at V and 1 base at J, with 1 base between the two ends. The CDR3 is CAKNTEAFF. The CDR3 DNA follows: TGTGCCAAGAACACTGAAGCTTTCTTT.

This clonotype showed up just a few times. The chain carries TRBV6-2 or TRBV6-3 and TRBJ1-4; no clear D. The V gene's germline CDR1 is MNHEY and CDR2 SVGEGT. The V end was cut by 5 bases, the J end by 7 bases, with 17 bases between. The CDR3 has 15 amino acids. CDR3 amino acids: CASSPLVGSGEKLFF. CDR3 bases: TGTGCCAGCAGTCCCCTTGTTGGGTCGGGTGAAAAACTGTTTTTT.

About this clonotype itself: A read error may explain this, as a much larger clone is one base away. The chain joins TRBV2 to TRBJ2-5; 8 positions match TRBD2. Germline lookup yields CDR1 SNHLY and CDR2 FYNNEI. The CDR3 contains 16 residues. DNA for the CDR3: TGTGCCAGCAGTGAGGAGGCAGCGGGAGTGGGGGAGACCCAGTGCTTC. It codes for CASSEEAAGVGETQCF.

The chain has TRBV28 and TRBJ2-7; TRBD1 aligns across 7 bases. The CDR3 is 17 amino acids. After removal of 4 bases from V and 0 bases from J, the junction contained 12 bases not matched to a gene. The germline CDR1 and CDR2 sequences are MDHEN and SYDVKM. CDR3 bases: TGTGCCAGCAGTTCGGACCGGAGCAGGGACAGCTCCTACGAGCAGTACTTC. This gives the protein CASSSDRSRDSSYEQYF.

This clonotype was recorded a few times. The chain recombines TRBV7-9 with TRBJ2-7; weak D call: TRBD2 (6 bases). Germline V CDR1 and CDR2: SEHNR, FQNEAQ (reference sequence). This CDR3 spans 14 amino acids. V gave up 5 bases and J gave up 3 bases, with 14 bases separating them. CDR3 amino acids: CASSPRAGRYEQYF. The CDR3 DNA reads as TGTGCCAGCAGCCCGCGGGCGGGACGCTACGAGCAGTACTTC.

On this clonotype: This sequence may be a read error, since a much larger clone differs from it by one base. The CDR3 loop is CVSSNRQIQEGYTF. CDR3 sequence (DNA): TGTGTCAGCAGTAACCGACAGATCCAGGAGGGCTACACCTTC. The V gene is TRBV6-2 or TRBV6-3, the J gene TRBJ1-2; tentative D call: TRBD1 (5 bases). CDR3 length: 14 amino acids. Germline V gene data show CDR1 as MNHEY and CDR2 as SVGEGT.

The chain couples TRBV11-2 to TRBJ2-7; 8 bases fit TRBD2. The germline V gene has CDR1 SGHAT and CDR2 FQNNGV. CDR3 length equals 17 residues. After removal of 1 base from V and 7 bases from J, the junction contained 15 bases not matched to a gene. This CDR3 is CASSLVTAGGRAGEQYF. The CDR3, as DNA: TGTGCCAGCAGCTTAGTTACGGCGGGGGGTCGGGCGGGGGAGCAGTACTTC.

The table lists this clonotype with a few counts. The chain carries TRBV20-1 and TRBJ2-5, with TRBD2 identical over 11 bases. This CDR3 comprises 15 residues. V was clipped by 5 bases and J by 4 bases; unmatched bases: 9. In germline, CDR1 is DFQATT, CDR2 SNEGSKA (reference sequence). This CDR3 reads CSAFTSGSFRETQYF. The CDR3 DNA follows: TGCAGTGCTTTTACTAGCGGGAGTTTCCGAGAGACCCAGTACTTC.

This chain uses TRBV7-2 with TRBJ2-7; D unclear. CDR1 SGHTA and CDR2 FQGNSA come from the germline V gene. V lost 1 base and J 4 bases, leaving 11 bases between the germline ends. CDR3 length: 14 amino acids. The CDR3 protein is CASSLEPAGYEQYF. In nucleotides, the CDR3 is TGTGCCAGCAGCTTAGAACCAGCCGGATACGAGCAGTACTTC.

This clonotype occurred many times. In DNA, the CDR3 is TGTGCCAGCAGTCCGGACAGGGGGCTAGGAGAGCAGTACTTC. This encodes CASSPDRGLGEQYF. The chain recombines TRBV27 with TRBJ2-7; 11 bases are a match to TRBD1. The V gene's germline CDR1 is MNHEY and CDR2 SMNVEV (reference sequence). The ends lost 5 bases at V and 7 bases at J; junction bases unmatched: 7. The length of the CDR3 is 14 residues.

This chain links TRBV4-1 with TRBJ2-4; 9 nucleotides line up with TRBD2. CDR1 and CDR2 (germline): MGHRA, YSYEKL. The CDR3 is 15 amino acids. Germline trimming cut 0 bases from V and 8 bases from J; bases unmatched to any gene: 5. For the CDR3, the DNA is TGCGCCAGCAGCCAAGAAAGGCGCGGGGGGGACATTCAGTACTTC. It is translated as CASSQERRGGDIQYF.

The chain employs TRBV7-2 and TRBJ2-1; 10 positions agree with TRBD2. The CDR3 has 16 amino acids. V trimming: 0 bases; J trimming: 4 bases; junction bases outside the gene matches: 3. Germline V gene data show CDR1 as SGHTA and CDR2 as FQGNSA. The DNA for the CDR3 is TGTGCCAGCAGCTTAGCTAGCGGGGGGCGTTACAATGAGCAGTTCTTC. This sequence encodes CASSLASGGRYNEQFF. The full variable domain, with the rest looked up from reference TRBV7-2 and TRBJ2-1, is GAGVSQSPSNKVTEKGKDVELRCDPISGHTALYWYRQSLGQGLEFLIYFQGNSAPDKSGLPSDRFSAERTGGSVSTLTIQRTQQEDSAVYLCASSLASGGRYNEQFFGPGTRLTVL.

The chain has TRBV5-1 and TRBJ2-2; the D gene could be TRBD1 or TRBD2 (5 bases each). The CDR3 is 14 residues long. V lost 0 bases and J lost 5, with 8 bases in between. Per germline, CDR1 SGHRS and CDR2 YFSETQ. The CDR3 DNA reads TGCGCCAGCAGCTTGGTCGAGGGGACCGGGGAGCTGTTTTTT. The encoded protein is CASSLVEGTGELFF.

This clonotype was counted a few times. The V gene is TRBV29-1, the J gene TRBJ2-2; D ambiguous. The CDR3 loop spans 10 amino acids. V lost 5 bases and J lost 5, with 3 bases in between. The germline V gene has CDR1 SQVTM and CDR2 ANQGSEA. The CDR3: CSVLTGELFF. The DNA for the CDR3 is TGCAGCGTTCTGACCGGGGAGCTGTTTTTT.

This clonotype showed up many times. This chain links TRBV28 with TRBJ1-5; weak D call: TRBD1 (5 bases). Germline V gene sequence: CDR1 MDHEN, CDR2 SYDVKM. The CDR3 is 14 residues long. Trimming removed 7 bases at V and 1 base at J, with 11 bases between. This CDR3 is CASIQRGSNQPQHF. DNA for the CDR3: TGTGCCAGCATCCAGAGGGGCAGCAATCAGCCCCAGCATTTT.

The V and J genes are TRBV5-1 and TRBJ2-2; D might be TRBD2 (7 bases). Trimming shortened V by 4 bases and J by 6 bases, and 19 bases separated the two germline ends. The CDR3 contains 16 residues. CDR1 is SGHRS, CDR2 YFSETQ, per germline. The CDR3 reads CASSPEAGAMAGELFF. DNA for the CDR3: TGCGCCAGCAGCCCCGAGGCGGGGGCTATGGCCGGGGAGCTGTTTTTT.

This clonotype was recorded a few times. This chain links TRBV19 with TRBJ1-5; D might be TRBD1 (6 bases). The CDR3 is 17 amino acids. Germline V gene lookup returns CDR1 LNHDA and CDR2 SQIVND (reference sequence). Trimming left V 3 bases short and J 1 base short, with 16 bases between. CDR3 sequence: CASSIGGRGRSNQPQHF. In nucleotides, the CDR3 is TGTGCCAGTAGTATCGGGGGGCGGGGTCGAAGCAATCAGCCCCAGCATTTT.

This clonotype was observed a single time. A junction boundary mismatches the germline segment, possibly from a read error. The V and J genes are TRBV18 and TRBJ1-6, with TRBD1 matching over 8 bases. This CDR3 has 16 amino acids. The V gene's germline CDR1 is KGHSH and CDR2 LQKENI. CDR3 DNA: TGCGCCAGCTCTGGGAGAGCGGGACAGGTGTATTCACCCCTCCACTTT. It is translated as CASSGRAGQVYSPLHF.

This clonotype was observed at least ten times. V and J are TRBV15 and TRBJ1-2; no clear D. The CDR3 totals 15 residues. Germline assignment: CDR1 LNHNV and CDR2 YYDKDF (reference sequence). Trimming cost V 0 bases and J 1 base, with 9 bases left between them. CDR3 sequence: CATSRDDLLNYGYTF. The DNA for the CDR3 is TGTGCCACCAGCAGAGATGACCTCCTTAACTATGGCTACACCTTC.

V gene TRBV6-1 combines with J gene TRBJ1-3; D remains unclear. Germline lookup yields CDR1 MNHNS and CDR2 SASEGT. The CDR3 is 15 amino acids. The ends were cut back, 7 bases at V and 0 bases at J, with 13 bases in the middle. The CDR3 nucleotides read TGTGCCAGCACTAAGGAGAGCCTCTCTGGAAACACCATATATTTT. It codes for CASTKESLSGNTIYF.

At least ten counts were recorded for this clonotype. The V call is TRBV11-2, the J call TRBJ1-1; 7 bases map to TRBD1. The CDR3 extends over 15 amino acids. From germline, CDR1 is SGHAT and CDR2 FQNNGV. V was pared by 1 base and J by 5 bases, with 7 bases of the junction left unmatched. The CDR3 DNA reads as TGTGCCAGCAGCTTAGGGTACAGGGGAAAAACTGAAGCTTTCTTT. Amino acids: CASSLGYRGKTEAFF. Full variable domain (outside the CDR3, taken from reference TRBV11-2 and TRBJ1-1): EAGVAQSPRYKIIEKRQSVAFWCNPISGHATLYWYQQILGQGPKLLIQFQNNGVVDDSQLPKDRFSAERLKGVDSTLKIQPAKLEDSAVYLCASSLGYRGKTEAFFGQGTRLTVV.